The 5 T cell receptor beta chains listed next were all sequenced from one sample in a study of cytomegalovirus exposure and HLA in healthy donors. With 60 Vbeta and 13 Jbeta primers, the PCR was carried out. Sequenced by immunoSEQ multiplex PCR; TCRdb stores in-frame clones only, minus some. The table includes 89,000 or so clones, almost 85% detected once. Sample: PBMCs. The receptors derive from a woman younger than 35 in good health and CMV-seropositive.

The chain combines TRBV6-5 with TRBJ1-2; no clear D. The CDR3 is made up of 13 amino acids. V was pared by 7 bases and J by 2 bases, with 11 bases between. The germline V gene has CDR1 MNHEY and CDR2 SVGAGI. The CDR3 DNA follows: TGTGCCAGCACCTTCGGAGGGAACTATGGCTACACCTTC. This encodes CASTFGGNYGYTF.

This chain links TRBV5-4 with TRBJ1-1; tentatively, D is TRBD1 (6 bases). V was shortened by 1 base and J by 4 bases, with 8 bases between the two germline ends. Looked up from germline, CDR1 is SGHNT and CDR2 is YYREEE (reference sequence). The CDR3 runs to 13 residues. This CDR3 reads CASSLLQGTEAFF. DNA of the CDR3: TGTGCCAGCAGCTTGTTACAGGGCACTGAAGCTTTCTTT.

This clone was observed a few times. The conserved phenylalanine or tryptophan normally closing the CDR3 is absent here, so this likely arose from a read error. The limits of the CDR3 on the DNA are not certain, so only TCRdb's listed CDR3 is given. The V and J genes are TRBV6-1 and TRBJ1-2. Germline CDR1 is MNHNS and CDR2 is SASEGT. The CDR3 adds up to 9 amino acids, both ends counted. CDR3 in amino acids: CARPPGLVV.

The rearrangement links TRBV9 to TRBJ1-2; D is ambiguous. Germline-derived CDR1 and CDR2 are SGDLS and YYNGEE. The V end lost 3 bases, the J end lost 3 bases, and 18 bases lay between the germline ends. The CDR3 consists of 16 residues. CDR3 residues: CASSGSRAQSDYGYTF. CDR3 nucleotides: TGTGCCAGCAGCGGCTCGCGGGCTCAGTCGGACTATGGCTACACCTTC.

The genes are TRBV29-1 and TRBJ2-1; 8 bases map to TRBD1. The CDR3 spans 13 residues. CDR1 SQVTM and CDR2 ANQGSEA come from the germline V gene. The trim removed 8 bases at V and 9 bases at J, leaving 12 bases unmatched. CDR3 protein: CSSLLDRGGEQFF. The CDR3 coding sequence is TGCAGCTCCCTTTTAGACAGGGGAGGTGAGCAGTTCTTC.